This TCR beta chain is drawn from a study of shared clonotypes between healthy human individuals. About this clone itself: Its antigen is as yet unknown.

In the original workflow: Filtering differed since immunoSEQ provided only junctions, with no quality scores. TCRdb's table, derived via immunoSEQ multiplex PCR, lists solely in-frame clones and lacks some. For V, J and clone size, that table is used; D and trimming come from the DNA. Here the sample spans roughly 1 million clones, about 80% being singletons. The CDR3 spans 14 residues. The junction had 6 bases not matched to a gene; V was cut back by 6 bases and J by 6 bases. CDR1 MNHEY and CDR2 SMNVEV come from the germline V gene (reference sequence). Study-wide results and limits: Although depth was large, rarefaction showed that sequencing of the sorted subsets was incomplete.

The receptor's source is a man between 18 and 29 years old in good health. Some clones in this sample may be carry-over from other donors' samples. The chain employs TRBV27 and TRBJ1-1; 11 nucleotides line up with TRBD1. Sequenced: memory CD4+ T cells from PBMCs. Noted subset: CD45RA-negative fraction. The CDR3 reads CASRVGQGGSEAFF. CDR3 coding DNA: TGTGCCAGCAGGGTGGGACAGGGGGGCTCTGAAGCTTTCTTT.